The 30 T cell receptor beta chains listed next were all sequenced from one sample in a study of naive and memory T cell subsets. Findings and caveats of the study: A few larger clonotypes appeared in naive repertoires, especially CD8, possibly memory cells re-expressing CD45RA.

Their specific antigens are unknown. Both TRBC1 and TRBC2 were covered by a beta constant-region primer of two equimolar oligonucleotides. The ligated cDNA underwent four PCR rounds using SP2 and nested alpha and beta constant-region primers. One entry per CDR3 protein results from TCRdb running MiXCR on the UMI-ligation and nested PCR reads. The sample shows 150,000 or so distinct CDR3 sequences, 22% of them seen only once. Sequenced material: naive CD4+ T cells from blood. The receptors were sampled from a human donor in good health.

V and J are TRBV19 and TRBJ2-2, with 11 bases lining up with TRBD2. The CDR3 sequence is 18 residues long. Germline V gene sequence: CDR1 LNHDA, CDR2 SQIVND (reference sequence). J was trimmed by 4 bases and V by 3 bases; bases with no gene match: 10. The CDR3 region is CASSIPLAGVAGTGELFF. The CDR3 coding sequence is TGTGCCAGTAGTATCCCACTAGCGGGAGTCGCGGGCACCGGGGAGCTGTTTTTT.

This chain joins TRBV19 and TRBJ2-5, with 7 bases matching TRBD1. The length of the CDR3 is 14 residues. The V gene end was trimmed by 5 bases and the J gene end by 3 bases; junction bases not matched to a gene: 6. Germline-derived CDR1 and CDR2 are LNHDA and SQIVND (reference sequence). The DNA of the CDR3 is TGTGCCAGTAGTCTCGGTGGACAGGAAGAGACCCAGTACTTC. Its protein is CASSLGGQEETQYF.

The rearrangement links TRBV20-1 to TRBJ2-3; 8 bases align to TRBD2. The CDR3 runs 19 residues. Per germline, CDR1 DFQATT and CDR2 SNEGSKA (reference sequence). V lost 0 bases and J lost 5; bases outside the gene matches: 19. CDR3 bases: TGCAGTGCTAGAGATTTGGCCTACGGGAGGGAAACCGGGAGAGATACGCAGTATTTT. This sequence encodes CSARDLAYGRETGRDTQYF.

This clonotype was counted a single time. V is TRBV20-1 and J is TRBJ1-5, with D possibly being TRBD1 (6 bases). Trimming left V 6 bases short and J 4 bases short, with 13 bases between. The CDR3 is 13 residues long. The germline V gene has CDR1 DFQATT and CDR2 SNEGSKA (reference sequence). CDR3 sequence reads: CSARGGPNQPQHF. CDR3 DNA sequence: TGCAGTGCCCGTGGGGGGCCGAATCAGCCCCAGCATTTT.

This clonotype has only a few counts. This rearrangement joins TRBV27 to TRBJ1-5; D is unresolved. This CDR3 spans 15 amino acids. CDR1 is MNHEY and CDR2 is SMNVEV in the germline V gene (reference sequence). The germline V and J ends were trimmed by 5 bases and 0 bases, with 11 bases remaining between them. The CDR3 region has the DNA TGTGCCAGCAGTATCACGTTACATAGCAATCAGCCCCAGCATTTT. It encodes CASSITLHSNQPQHF.

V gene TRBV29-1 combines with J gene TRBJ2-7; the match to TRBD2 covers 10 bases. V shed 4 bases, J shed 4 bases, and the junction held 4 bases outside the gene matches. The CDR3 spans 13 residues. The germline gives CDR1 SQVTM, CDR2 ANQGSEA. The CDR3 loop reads CSVARTSGYEQYF. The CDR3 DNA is TGCAGCGTTGCCAGGACTAGCGGATACGAGCAGTACTTC.

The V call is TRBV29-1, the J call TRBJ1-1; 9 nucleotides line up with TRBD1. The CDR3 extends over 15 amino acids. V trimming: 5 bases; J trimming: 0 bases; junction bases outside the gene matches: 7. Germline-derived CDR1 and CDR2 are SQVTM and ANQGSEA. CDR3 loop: CSVWDRVPVNTEAFF. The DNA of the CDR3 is TGCAGCGTTTGGGACAGGGTCCCTGTGAACACTGAAGCTTTCTTT.

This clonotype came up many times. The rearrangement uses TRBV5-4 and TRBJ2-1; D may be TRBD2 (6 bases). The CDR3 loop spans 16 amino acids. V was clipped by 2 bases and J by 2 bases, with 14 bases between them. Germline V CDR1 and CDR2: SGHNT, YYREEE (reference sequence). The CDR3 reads CASSFGGVSPYNEQFF. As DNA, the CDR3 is TGTGCCAGCAGCTTCGGCGGGGTGTCCCCCTACAATGAGCAGTTCTTC.

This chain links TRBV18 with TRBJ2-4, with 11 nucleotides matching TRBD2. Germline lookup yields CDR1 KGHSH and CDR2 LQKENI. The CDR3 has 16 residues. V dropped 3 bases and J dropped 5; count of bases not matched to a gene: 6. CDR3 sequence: CASSPLLAGAQNIQYF. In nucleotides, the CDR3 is TGTGCCAGCTCACCGCTACTAGCGGGAGCGCAAAACATTCAGTACTTC. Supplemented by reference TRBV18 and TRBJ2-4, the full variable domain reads NAGVMQNPRHLVRRRGQEARLRCSPMKGHSHVYWYRQLPEEGLKFMVYLQKENIIDESGMPKERFSAEFPKEGPSILRIQQVVRGDSAAYFCASSPLLAGAQNIQYFGAGTRLSVL.

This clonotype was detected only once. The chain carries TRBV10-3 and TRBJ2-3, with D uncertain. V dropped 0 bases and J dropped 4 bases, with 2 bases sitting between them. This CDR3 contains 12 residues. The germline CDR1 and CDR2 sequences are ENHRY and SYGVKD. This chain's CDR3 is CAISESSDTQYF. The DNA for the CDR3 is TGTGCCATCAGTGAGTCGTCAGATACGCAGTATTTT.

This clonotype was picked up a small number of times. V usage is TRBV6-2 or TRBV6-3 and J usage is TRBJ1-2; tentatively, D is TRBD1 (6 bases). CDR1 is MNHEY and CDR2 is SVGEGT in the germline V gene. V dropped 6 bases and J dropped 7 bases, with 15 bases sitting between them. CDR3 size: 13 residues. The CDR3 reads CASSWTEAIGYTF. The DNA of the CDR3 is TGTGCCAGCAGCTGGACAGAAGCAATTGGCTACACCTTC.

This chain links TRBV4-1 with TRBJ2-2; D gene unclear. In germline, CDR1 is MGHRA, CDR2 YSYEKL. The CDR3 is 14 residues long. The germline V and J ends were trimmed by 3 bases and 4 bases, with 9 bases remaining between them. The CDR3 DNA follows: TGCGCCAGCAGCCAGAGACACAGCACCGGGGAGCTGTTTTTT. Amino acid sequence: CASSQRHSTGELFF.

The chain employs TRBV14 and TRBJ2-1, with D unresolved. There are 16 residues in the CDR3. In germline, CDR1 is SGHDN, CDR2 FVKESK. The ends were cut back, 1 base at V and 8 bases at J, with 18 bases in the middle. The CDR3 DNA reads TGTGCCAGCAGCCAAGGTTCTCACCCTTTTGTCTATGAGCAGTTCTTC. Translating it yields CASSQGSHPFVYEQFF.

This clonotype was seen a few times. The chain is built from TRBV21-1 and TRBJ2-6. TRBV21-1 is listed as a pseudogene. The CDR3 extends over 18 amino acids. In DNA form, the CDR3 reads TGTGCCAGCAGCAAGGGTAAGGGACAGACCTCTGGGGCCAACGTCCTGACTTTC. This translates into CASSKGKGQTSGANVLTF.

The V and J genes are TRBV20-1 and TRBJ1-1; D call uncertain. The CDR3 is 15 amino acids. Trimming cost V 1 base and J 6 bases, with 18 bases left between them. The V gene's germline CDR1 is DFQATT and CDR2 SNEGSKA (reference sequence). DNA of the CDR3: TGCAGTGCTAGAGCGGAGGGAAGGGTGAAGTCTGAAGCTTTCTTT. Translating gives CSARAEGRVKSEAFF.

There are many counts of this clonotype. CDR3 in DNA: TGCAGCGTTCTAGGGAACACCGGGGAGCTGTTTTTT. Its translation is CSVLGNTGELFF. The chain recombines TRBV29-1 with TRBJ2-2; D gene ambiguous. The germline CDR1 and CDR2 sequences are SQVTM and ANQGSEA. Trimming took 5 bases from V and 1 from J, leaving 5 bases between them. The CDR3 runs to 12 residues.

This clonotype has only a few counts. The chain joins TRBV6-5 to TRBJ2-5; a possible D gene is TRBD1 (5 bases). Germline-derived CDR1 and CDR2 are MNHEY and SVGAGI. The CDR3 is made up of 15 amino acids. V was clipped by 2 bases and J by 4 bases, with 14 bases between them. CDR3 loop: CASSYAWGRVETQYF. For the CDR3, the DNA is TGTGCCAGCAGTTACGCTTGGGGCAGAGTAGAGACCCAGTACTTC.

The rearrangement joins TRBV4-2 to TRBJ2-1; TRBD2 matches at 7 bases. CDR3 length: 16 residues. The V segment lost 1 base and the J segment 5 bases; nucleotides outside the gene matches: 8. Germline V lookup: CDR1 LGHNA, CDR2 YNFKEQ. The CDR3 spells CASSQGGRGLDNEQFF. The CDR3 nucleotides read TGTGCCAGCAGCCAAGGGGGGAGGGGTTTGGACAATGAGCAGTTCTTC.

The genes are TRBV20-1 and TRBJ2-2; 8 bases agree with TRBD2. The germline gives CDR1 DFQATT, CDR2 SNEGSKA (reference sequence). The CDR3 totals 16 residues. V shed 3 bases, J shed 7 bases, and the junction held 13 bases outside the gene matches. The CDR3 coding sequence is TGCAGTGCTAGGAAGCAAGCGGGAGAAACCTACGGGGAGCTGTTTTTT. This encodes CSARKQAGETYGELFF.

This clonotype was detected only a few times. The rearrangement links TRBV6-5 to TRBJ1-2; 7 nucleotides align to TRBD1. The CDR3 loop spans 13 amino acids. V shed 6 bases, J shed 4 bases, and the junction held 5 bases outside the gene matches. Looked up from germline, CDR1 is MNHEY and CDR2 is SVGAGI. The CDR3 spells CASRPGQSYGYTF. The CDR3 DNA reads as TGTGCCAGCAGGCCGGGACAGTCCTATGGCTACACCTTC.

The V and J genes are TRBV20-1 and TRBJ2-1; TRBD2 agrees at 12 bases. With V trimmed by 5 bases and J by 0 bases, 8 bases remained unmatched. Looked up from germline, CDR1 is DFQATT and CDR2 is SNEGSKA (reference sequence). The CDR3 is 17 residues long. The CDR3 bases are TGCAGTGCTGACACTAGCGGGAGGACTCCCTCCTACAATGAGCAGTTCTTC. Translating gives CSADTSGRTPSYNEQFF.

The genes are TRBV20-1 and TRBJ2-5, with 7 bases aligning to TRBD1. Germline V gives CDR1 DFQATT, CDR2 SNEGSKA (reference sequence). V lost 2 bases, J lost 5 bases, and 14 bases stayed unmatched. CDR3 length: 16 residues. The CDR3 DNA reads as TGCAGTGCTAGACCGACAGGGAGAGTTTCCTGGGAGACCCAGTACTTC. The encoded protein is CSARPTGRVSWETQYF.

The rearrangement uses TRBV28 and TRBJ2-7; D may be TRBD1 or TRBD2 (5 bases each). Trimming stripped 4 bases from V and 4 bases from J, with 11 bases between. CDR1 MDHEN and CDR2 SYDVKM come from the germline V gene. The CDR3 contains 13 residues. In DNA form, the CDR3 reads TGTGCCAGCAGTTCCGGGGCCCTGTACGAGCAGTACTTC. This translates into CASSSGALYEQYF.

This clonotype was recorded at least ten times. This chain's CDR3 is CSASGTGSYEQYF. The CDR3, as DNA: TGCAGTGCTAGCGGAACCGGTTCCTACGAGCAGTACTTC. The genes are TRBV20-1 and TRBJ2-7; no clear D. The CDR3 is 13 residues long. CDR1 is DFQATT and CDR2 is SNEGSKA in the germline V gene (reference sequence). The V gene lost 3 bases and the J gene lost 1 base, with 10 bases spanning the gap.

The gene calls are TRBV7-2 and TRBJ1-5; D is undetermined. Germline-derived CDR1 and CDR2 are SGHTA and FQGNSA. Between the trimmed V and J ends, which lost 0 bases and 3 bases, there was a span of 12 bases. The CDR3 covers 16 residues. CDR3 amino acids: CASSLAGIGVNQPQHF. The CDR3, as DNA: TGTGCCAGCAGCTTAGCAGGGATAGGCGTCAATCAGCCCCAGCATTTT.

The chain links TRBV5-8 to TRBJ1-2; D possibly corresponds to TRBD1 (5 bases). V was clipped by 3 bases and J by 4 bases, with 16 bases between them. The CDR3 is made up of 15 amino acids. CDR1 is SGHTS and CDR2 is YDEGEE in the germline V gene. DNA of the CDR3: TGTGCCAGCAGCTACGGCCGTCGACAGTCCTATGGCTACACCTTC. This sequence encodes CASSYGRRQSYGYTF.

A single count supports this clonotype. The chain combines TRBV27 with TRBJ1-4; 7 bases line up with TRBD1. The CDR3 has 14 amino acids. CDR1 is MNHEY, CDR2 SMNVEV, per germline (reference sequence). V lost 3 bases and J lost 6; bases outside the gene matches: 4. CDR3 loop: CASSLGTAHEKLFF. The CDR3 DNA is TGTGCCAGCAGTTTGGGGACAGCTCATGAAAAACTGTTTTTT.

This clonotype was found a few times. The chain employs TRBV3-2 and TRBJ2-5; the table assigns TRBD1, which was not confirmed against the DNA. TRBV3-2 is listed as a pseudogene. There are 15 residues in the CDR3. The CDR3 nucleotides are TGTGCCAGCGGCTTTCGCAGGACAGGGTCGGAGACCCAGTACTTC. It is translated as CASGFRRTGSETQYF.

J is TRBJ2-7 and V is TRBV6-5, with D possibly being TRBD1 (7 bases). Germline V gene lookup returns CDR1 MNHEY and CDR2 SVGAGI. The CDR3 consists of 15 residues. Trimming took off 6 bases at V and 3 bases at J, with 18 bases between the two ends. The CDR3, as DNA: TGTGCCAGCAGCGCCTCTCGGCAGGGGGGCTACGAGCAGTACTTC. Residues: CASSASRQGGYEQYF.

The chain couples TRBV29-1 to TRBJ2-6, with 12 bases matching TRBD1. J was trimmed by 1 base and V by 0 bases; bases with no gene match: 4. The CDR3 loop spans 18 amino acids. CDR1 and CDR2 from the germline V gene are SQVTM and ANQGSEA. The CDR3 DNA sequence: TGCAGCGTTGAAGACCGGGACAGGGGGCGTTCTGGGGCCAACGTCCTGACTTTC. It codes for CSVEDRDRGRSGANVLTF. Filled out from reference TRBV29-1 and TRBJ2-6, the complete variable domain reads SAVISQKPSRDICQRGTSLTIQCQVDSQVTMMFWYRQQPGQSLTLIATANQGSEATYESGFVIDKFPISRPNLTFSTLTVSNMSPEDSSIYLCSVEDRDRGRSGANVLTFGAGSRLTVL.